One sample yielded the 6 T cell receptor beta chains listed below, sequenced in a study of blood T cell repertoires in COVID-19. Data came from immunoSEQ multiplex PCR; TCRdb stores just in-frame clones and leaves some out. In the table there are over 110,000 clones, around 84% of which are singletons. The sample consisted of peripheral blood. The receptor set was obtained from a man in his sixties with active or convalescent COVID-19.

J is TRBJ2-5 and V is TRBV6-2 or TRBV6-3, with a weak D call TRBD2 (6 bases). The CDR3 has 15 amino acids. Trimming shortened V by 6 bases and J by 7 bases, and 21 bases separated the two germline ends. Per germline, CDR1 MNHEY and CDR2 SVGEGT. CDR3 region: CASSPYGGNGATQYF. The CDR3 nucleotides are TGTGCCAGCAGCCCGTATGGGGGGAATGGTGCGACCCAGTACTTC.

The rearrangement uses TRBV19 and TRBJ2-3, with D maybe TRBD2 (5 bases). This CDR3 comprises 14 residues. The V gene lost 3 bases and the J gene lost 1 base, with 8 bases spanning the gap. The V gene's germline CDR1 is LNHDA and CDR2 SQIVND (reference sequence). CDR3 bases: TGTGCCAGTAGTATGGTCGGGGGCACAGATACGCAGTATTTT. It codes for CASSMVGGTDTQYF.

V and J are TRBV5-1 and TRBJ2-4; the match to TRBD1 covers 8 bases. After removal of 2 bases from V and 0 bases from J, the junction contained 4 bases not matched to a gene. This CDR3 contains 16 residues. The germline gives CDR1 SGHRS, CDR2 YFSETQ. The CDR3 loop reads CASSLGQGLAKNIQYF. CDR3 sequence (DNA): TGCGCCAGCAGCTTAGGACAGGGACTAGCCAAAAACATTCAGTACTTC.

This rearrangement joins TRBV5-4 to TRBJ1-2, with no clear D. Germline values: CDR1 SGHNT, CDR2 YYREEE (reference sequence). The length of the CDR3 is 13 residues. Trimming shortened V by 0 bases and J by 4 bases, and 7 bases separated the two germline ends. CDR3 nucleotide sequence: TGTGCCAGCAGCTTGGATTCGGGCTATGGCTACACCTTC. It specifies CASSLDSGYGYTF. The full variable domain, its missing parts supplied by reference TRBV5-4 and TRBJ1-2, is ETGVTQSPTHLIKTRGQQVTLRCSSQSGHNTVSWYQQALGQGPQFIFQYYREEENGRGNFPPRFSGLQFPNYSSELNVNALELDDSALYLCASSLDSGYGYTFGSGTRLTVV.

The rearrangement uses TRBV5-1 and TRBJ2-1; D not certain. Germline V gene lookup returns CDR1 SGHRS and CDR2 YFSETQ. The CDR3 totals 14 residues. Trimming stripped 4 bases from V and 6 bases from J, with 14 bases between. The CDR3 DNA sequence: TGCGCCAGCAGCCCGATGGGCCCTCTCAATGAGCAGTTCTTC. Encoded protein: CASSPMGPLNEQFF.

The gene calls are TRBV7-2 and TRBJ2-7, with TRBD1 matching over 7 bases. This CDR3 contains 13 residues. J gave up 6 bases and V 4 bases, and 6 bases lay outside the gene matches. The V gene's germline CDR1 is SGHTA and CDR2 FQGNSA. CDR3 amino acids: CASSSVTGFEQYF. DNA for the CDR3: TGTGCCAGCAGCTCGGTGACAGGGTTCGAGCAGTACTTC.